This T cell receptor beta chain was captured by sequencing in a study of blood T cell repertoires in COVID-19 (dated by TCRdb to about 2020). In the study overall: The collaborator samples originated in the United States, Italy and Spain and spanned the acute and convalescent phases of COVID-19. The repertoires were released in a freely available public database intended as a resource for research on the immune response to SARS-CoV-2. Nearly every sample came with metadata listing a de-identified subject ID, COVID-19 status, age in years and sex. The material from the prospective study consisted of cDNA or gDNA derived from T cells, B-cell-depleted T cells, or PBMCs. Where HLA class I and class II types were available, the types were taken from metadata supplied by the sample provider, not from assay-based typing. Deeply sampled blood TCRbeta repertoires from subjects exposed to, actively infected with, or recovered from COVID-19 were included in the dataset. The samples were drawn from two sources: the first 160 participants of the ongoing ImmuneRACE study, and approximately 1,300 subjects contributed by 6 global collaborators. General findings and caveats noted by the study authors: How much clinical and demographic metadata was included differed by source and by participant, and the metadata was provided uncurated.

TCRbeta CDR3 regions were amplified from genomic DNA by means of the immunoSEQ Assay, a bias-controlled multiplex PCR. Regarding the original processing steps: Nucleated cell counts per sample were estimated from amplification of reference gene primers within the assay. To quantify the absolute abundance of each unique TCRbeta CDR3 rearrangement, sequence reads were collapsed and filtered. For each sample, productive Simpson clonality was calculated as the square root of Simpson's diversity index over productive rearrangements. In TCRdb, the immuneACCESS table is reduced to in-frame sequences with V and J assigned. These tables do not hold every clone; where another copy was compared, an unresolved V gene accounts for under half, and the others remain unexplained. D and trimming come from the DNA, and the V and J calls and clone size come from that table. For this sample there are over 150,000 clones; roughly 89% appear just once. The top ten clonotypes cover 0.88% of the sample.

A remark on this clone: Its antigen is currently not known. It has no much larger one-base neighbor in the sample; base qualities were not kept.

Based on the germline V gene, the CDR1 and CDR2 sequences are SGHTA and FQGNSA. Its CDR3 holds 15 amino acids, cysteine through phenylalanine. The sequence is cut down to CDR3 DNA, 45 bases in frame from base 1. The trim is 3 bases for V and 6 bases for J, with a gap of 14 bases between the germline ends. Another Seattle source contributed samples from volunteer blood donors who had recovered from COVID-19. Each collaborating institution followed its own protocols to collect whole blood in K2EDTA tubes. For TCRbeta analysis, collaborators shipped samples in one of three forms: frozen whole blood, isolated PBMCs, or DNA extracted from either of those sample types.

The source is a woman aged 18-29 years who had recovered from COVID-19. The sample consisted of peripheral blood. The chain is made from TRBV7-2 and TRBJ1-4; the D segment could be TRBD1, given 5 matching bases. The DNA sequence follows: TGTGCCAGCAGCTTGGGGGGGACCCCGGATGAAAAACTGTTTTTT. Its protein product is CASSLGGTPDEKLFF.